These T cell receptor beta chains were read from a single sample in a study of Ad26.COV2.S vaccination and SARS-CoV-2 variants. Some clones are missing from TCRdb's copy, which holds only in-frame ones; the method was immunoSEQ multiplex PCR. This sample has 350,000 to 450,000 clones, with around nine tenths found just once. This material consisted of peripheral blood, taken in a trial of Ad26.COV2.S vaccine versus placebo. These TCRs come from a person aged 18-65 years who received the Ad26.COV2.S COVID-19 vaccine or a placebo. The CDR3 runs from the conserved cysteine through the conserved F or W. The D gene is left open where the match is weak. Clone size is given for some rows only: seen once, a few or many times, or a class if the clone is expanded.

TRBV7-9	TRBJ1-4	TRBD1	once	TGTGCCATCCTCGGGACAGTTAATGAAAAACTGTTTTTT	CAILGTVNEKLFF
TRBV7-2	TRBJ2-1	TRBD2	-	TGTGCCAGCAGCTTGTTTAGCGGGAGGTACAATGAGCAGTTCTTC	CASSLFSGRYNEQFF
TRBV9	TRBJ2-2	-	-	TGTGCCAGCAGCGTAGTTCAGGGGACGTATGTGGGGGAGCTGTTTTTT	CASSVVQGTYVGELFF
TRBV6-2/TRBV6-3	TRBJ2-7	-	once	TGTGCCAGCAGTCGGGCAGGCAGAGGGACCTACGAGCAGTACTTC	CASSRAGRGTYEQYF
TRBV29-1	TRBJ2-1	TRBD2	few	TGCAGCGTGGGCGGGGAGGGTCGTGAGCAGTTCTTC	CSVGGEGREQFF
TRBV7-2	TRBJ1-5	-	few	TGTGCCAGCAGCCCCGCTACGGACAGAAATCAGCCCCAGCATTTT	CASSPATDRNQPQHF
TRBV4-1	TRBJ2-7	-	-	TGCGCCAGCAGCTTACAGGGCCCCTACTACGAGCAGTACTTC	CASSLQGPYYEQYF
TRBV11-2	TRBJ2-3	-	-	TGTGCCAGCAGCTCGGGACTGATCACAGATACGCAGTATTTT	CASSSGLITDTQYF
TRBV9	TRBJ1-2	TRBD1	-	TGTGCCAGCAGCCATCCGGGACAGGGGGCTTATGGCTACACCTTC	CASSHPGQGAYGYTF
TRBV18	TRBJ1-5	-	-	TGTGCCAGCTCACCAAGAAATAGCAATCAGCCCCAGCATTTT	CASSPRNSNQPQHF
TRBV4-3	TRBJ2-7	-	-	TGCGCCAGCAGCCAAGATACCGGCAGGTCCTACGAGCAGTACTTC	CASSQDTGRSYEQYF
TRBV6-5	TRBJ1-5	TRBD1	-	TGTGCCAGCAGTTACACAGGGGTTGGGCAGCCCCAGCATTTT	CASSYTGVGQPQHF
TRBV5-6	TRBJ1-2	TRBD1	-	TGTGCCAGCAGCCCGGGACAGCCTTATGGCTACACCTTC	CASSPGQPYGYTF
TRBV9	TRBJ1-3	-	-	TGTGCCAGCAGCGTAGAAGGGGCGGACTCTGGAAACACCATATATTTT	CASSVEGADSGNTIYF
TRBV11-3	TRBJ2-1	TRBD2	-	TGTGCCAGCAGCCCAGGCCGGGGACTAGCCCGCAATGAGCAGTTCTTC	CASSPGRGLARNEQFF
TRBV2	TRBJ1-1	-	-	TGTGCCAGCAGTCCCGGACTCCCGAACACTGAAGCTTTCTTT	CASSPGLPNTEAFF
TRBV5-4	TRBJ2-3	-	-	TGTGCCAGCAGCACAAAAGATACGCAGTATTTT	CASSTKDTQYF
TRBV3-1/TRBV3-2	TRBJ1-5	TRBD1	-	TGTGCCAGCAGCCAAGCGGGACAGGGTAGCAATCAGCCCCAGCATTTT	CASSQAGQGSNQPQHF
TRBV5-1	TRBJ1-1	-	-	TGCGCCAGCAGCTTGGTCTCAGGCCTGAACACTGAAGCTTTCTTT	CASSLVSGLNTEAFF
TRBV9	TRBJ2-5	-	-	TGTGCCAGCAGCGTCGGACAGTTTTTGGGCCTTAAGGGAGAGACCCAGTACTTC	CASSVGQFLGLKGETQYF
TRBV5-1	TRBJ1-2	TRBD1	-	TGCGCCAGCAGCGAATGGACAGGGGGCAATAAGGGCTACACCTTC	CASSEWTGGNKGYTF
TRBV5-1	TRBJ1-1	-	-	TGCGCCAGCAGCTCTACCCGGGGGACGGTGAACACTGAAGCTTTCTTT	CASSSTRGTVNTEAFF
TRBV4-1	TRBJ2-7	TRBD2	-	TGCGCCAGCAGCTTAGCGGGGGGTTCATACGGCTACGAGCAGTACTTC	CASSLAGGSYGYEQYF
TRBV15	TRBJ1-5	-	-	TGTGCCACCAGCAGAGGACGGATCGCTACTTATAGCAATCAGCCCCAGCATTTT	CATSRGRIATYSNQPQHF
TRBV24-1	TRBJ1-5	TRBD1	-	TGTGCCACCAGTGATCTACCGGGACAGACAAATCAGCCCCAGCATTTT	CATSDLPGQTNQPQHF
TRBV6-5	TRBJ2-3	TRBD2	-	TGTGCCAGCAGTTACTCGGCGGGGGGGGCCGAAGATACGCAGTATTTT	CASSYSAGGAEDTQYF
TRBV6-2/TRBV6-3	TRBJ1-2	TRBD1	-	TGTGCCAGCAGCCCGGGACAGGGGAAATACTATGGCTACACCTTC	CASSPGQGKYYGYTF
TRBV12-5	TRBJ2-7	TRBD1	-	TGTGCTAGTGGTTTGGGGACAGGGACCTACGAGCAGTACTTC	CASGLGTGTYEQYF
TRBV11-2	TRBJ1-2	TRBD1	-	TGTGCCAGCAGCTGGTACCGGGACAGGGGACCCCTTAACTATGGCTACACCTTC	CASSWYRDRGPLNYGYTF
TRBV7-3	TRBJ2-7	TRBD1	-	TGTGCCAGCAGCTTAGACAGGGGGAACGAGCAGTACTTC	CASSLDRGNEQYF
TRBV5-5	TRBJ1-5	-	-	TGTGCCAGCAGCCGGGGCTCCCGTAGCAATCAGCCCCAGCATTTT	CASSRGSRSNQPQHF
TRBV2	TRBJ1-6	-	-	TGTGCCAGCAGTGTGGTTTCACCCCTCCACTTT	CASSVVSPLHF
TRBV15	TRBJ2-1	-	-	TGTGCCACCAGCGGAGACTCGTCGCCTAGCTCCTACAATGAGCAGTTCTTC	CATSGDSSPSSYNEQFF
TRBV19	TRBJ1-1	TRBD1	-	TGTGCCAGTAGGAATAGGGACAGGTCCTCAAGGGAGAACACTGAAGCTTTCTTT	CASRNRDRSSRENTEAFF
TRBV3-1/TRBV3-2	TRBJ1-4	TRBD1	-	TGTGCCAGCAACCAACAGGGGGCGAATGAAAAACTGTTTTTT	CASNQQGANEKLFF
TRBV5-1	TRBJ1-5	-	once	TGCGCCAGCAGCTTTCTGGGGGGAAGCAATCAGCCCCAGCATTTT	CASSFLGGSNQPQHF
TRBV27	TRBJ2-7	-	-	TGTGCCACCTCTAGGAGGGAGCAGTACTTC	CATSRREQYF
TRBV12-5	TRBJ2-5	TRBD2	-	TGTGCTAGTGGTTTGGCTAGCGGGGTCCAAGAGACCCAGTACTTC	CASGLASGVQETQYF
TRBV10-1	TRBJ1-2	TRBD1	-	TGCGCCAGCACCACAGGGGGCGCAGGCTATGGCTACACCTTC	CASTTGGAGYGYTF
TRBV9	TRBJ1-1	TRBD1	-	TGTGCCAGCAGCGGAAGGACAGGGGCGGAGAGCACTGAAGCTTTCTTT	CASSGRTGAESTEAFF
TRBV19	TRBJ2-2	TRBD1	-	TGTGCCAGTAGGCGGACAGGGGTGAACACCGGGGAGCTGTTTTTT	CASRRTGVNTGELFF
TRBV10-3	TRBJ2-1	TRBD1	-	TGTGCCATCAGTGAGGAGACAGGGGTACGAGAGTTCTTC	CAISEETGVREFF
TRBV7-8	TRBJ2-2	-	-	TGTGCCAGCAGCTCACAGGGTCGGGACACCGGGGAGCTGTTTTTT	CASSSQGRDTGELFF
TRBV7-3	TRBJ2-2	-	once	TGTGCCAGCAGCTCCGTGACCGGGGAGCTGTTTTTT	CASSSVTGELFF
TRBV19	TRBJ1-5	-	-	TGTGCCAGTAGTATTGGGGGGGGTGGCAATCAGCCCCAGCATTTT	CASSIGGGGNQPQHF